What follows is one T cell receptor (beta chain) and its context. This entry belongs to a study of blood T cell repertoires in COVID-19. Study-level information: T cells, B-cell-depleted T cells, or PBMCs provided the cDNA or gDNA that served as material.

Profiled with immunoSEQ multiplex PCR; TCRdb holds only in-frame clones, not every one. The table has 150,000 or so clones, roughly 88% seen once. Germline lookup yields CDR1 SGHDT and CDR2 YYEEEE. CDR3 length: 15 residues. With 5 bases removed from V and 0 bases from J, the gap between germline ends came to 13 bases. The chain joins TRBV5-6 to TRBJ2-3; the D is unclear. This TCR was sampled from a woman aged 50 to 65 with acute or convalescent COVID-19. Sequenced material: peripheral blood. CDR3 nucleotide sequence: TGTGCCAGCAGGTCGCTAGGTTTAAGCACAGATACGCAGTATTTT. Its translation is CASRSLGLSTDTQYF. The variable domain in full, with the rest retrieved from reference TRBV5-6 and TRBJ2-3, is DAGVTQSPTHLIKTRGQQVTLRCSPKSGHDTVSWYQQALGQGPQFIFQYYEEEERQRGNFPDRFSGHQFPNYSSELNVNALLLGDSALYLCASRSLGLSTDTQYFGPGTRLTVL.